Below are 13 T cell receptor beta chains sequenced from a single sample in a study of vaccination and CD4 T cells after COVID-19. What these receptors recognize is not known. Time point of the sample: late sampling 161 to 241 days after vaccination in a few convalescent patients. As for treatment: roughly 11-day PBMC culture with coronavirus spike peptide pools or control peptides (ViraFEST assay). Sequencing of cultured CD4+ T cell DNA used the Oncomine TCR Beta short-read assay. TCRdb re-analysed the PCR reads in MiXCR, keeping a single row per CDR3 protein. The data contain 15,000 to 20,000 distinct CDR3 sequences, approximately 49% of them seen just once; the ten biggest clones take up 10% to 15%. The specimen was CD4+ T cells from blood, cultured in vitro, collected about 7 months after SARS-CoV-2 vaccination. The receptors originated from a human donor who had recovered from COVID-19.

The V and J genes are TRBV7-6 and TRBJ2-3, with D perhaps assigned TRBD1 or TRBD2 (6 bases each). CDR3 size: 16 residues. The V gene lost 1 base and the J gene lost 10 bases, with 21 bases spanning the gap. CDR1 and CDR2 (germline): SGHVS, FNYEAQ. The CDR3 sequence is CASSLVRPGDHRAQYF. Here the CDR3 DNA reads TGTGCCAGCAGCTTAGTACGGCCGGGAGACCACAGGGCGCAGTATTTT.

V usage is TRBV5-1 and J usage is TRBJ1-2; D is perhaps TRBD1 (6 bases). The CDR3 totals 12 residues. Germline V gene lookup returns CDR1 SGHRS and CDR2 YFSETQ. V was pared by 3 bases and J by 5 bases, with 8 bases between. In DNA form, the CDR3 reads TGCGCCAGCAGCTCAACAGGGTATGGCTACACCTTC. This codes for CASSSTGYGYTF.

CDR3 nucleotide sequence: TGTGCCAGCAGTGAGGGCTTAACCCCCAGCCACGAGCAGTACTTC. Its translation is CASSEGLTPSHEQYF. The chain joins TRBV6-1 to TRBJ2-7, with D unclear. V was trimmed by 3 bases and J by 5 bases, leaving 17 bases between them. The germline gives CDR1 MNHNS, CDR2 SASEGT. This CDR3 comprises 15 residues.

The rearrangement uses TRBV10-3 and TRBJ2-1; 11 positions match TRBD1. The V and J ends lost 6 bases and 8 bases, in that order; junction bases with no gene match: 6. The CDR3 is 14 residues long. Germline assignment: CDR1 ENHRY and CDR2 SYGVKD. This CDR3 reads CAIRRGQGADEQFF. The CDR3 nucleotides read TGTGCCATCAGACGCGGACAGGGGGCGGATGAGCAGTTCTTC.

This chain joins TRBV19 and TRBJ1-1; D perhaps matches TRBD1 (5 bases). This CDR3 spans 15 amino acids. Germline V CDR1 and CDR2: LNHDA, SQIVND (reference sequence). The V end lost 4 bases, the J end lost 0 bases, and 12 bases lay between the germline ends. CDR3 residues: CASSREGRLNTEAFF. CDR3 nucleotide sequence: TGTGCCAGTAGTAGGGAGGGACGGTTGAACACTGAAGCTTTCTTT.

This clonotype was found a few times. The CDR3, as DNA: TGTGCCAGCAGCCCCCGGGACAGGGCTTACGAGCAGTACTTC. Amino acids: CASSPRDRAYEQYF. This chain uses TRBV7-9 with TRBJ2-7; 9 nucleotides align to TRBD1. V shed 5 bases, J shed 4 bases, and the junction held 6 bases outside the gene matches. The CDR3 totals 14 residues. Germline CDR1 reads SEHNR; CDR2 reads FQNEAQ (reference sequence).

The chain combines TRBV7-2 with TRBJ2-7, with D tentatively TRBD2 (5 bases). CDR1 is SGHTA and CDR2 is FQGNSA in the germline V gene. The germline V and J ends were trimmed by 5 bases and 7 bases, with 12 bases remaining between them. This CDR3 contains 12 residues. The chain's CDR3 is CASSRSPGEQYF. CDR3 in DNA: TGTGCCAGCAGCCGGAGTCCGGGGGAGCAGTACTTC.

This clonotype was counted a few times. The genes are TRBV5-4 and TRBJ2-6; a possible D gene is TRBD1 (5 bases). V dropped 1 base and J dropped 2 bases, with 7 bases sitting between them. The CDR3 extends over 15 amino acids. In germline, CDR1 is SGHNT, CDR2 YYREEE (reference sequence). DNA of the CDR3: TGTGCCAGCAGCTTGCCAGGGACTGGGGCCAACGTCCTGACTTTC. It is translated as CASSLPGTGANVLTF.

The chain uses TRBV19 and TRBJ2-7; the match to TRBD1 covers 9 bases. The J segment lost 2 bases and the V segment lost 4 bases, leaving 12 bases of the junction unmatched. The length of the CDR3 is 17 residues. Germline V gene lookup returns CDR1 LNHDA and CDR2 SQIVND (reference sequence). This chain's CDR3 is CASSTSTGTGFAYEQYF. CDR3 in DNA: TGTGCCAGTAGTACCTCCACCGGGACAGGGTTTGCCTACGAGCAGTACTTC.

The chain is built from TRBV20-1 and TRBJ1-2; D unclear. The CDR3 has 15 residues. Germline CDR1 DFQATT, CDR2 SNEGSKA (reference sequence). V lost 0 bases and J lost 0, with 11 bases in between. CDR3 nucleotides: TGCAGTGCTAGAGATGTAGGGTATGCTAACTATGGCTACACCTTC. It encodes CSARDVGYANYGYTF.

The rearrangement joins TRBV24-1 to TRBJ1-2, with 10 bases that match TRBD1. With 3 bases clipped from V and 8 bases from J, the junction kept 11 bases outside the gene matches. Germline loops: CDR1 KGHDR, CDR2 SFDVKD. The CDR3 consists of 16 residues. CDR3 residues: CATSDVTGTGVWGYTF. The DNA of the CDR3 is TGTGCCACCAGTGATGTAACCGGGACAGGGGTTTGGGGCTACACCTTC.

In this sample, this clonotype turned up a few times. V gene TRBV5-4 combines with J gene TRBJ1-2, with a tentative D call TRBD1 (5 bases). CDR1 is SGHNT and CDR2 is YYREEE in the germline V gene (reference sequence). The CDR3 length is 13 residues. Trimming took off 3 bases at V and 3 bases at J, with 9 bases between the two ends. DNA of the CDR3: TGTGCCAGCAGCTGGGGCGGGGACTATGGCTACACCTTC. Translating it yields CASSWGGDYGYTF. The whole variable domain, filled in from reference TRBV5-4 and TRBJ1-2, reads ETGVTQSPTHLIKTRGQQVTLRCSSQSGHNTVSWYQQALGQGPQFIFQYYREEENGRGNFPPRFSGLQFPNYSSELNVNALELDDSALYLCASSWGGDYGYTFGSGTRLTVV.

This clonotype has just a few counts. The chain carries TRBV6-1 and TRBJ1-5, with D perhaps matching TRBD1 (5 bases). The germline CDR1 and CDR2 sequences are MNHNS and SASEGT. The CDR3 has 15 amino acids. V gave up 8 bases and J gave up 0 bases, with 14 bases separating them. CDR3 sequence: CASGTQRYSNQPQHF. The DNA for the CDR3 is TGTGCCAGCGGGACTCAGAGGTATAGCAATCAGCCCCAGCATTTT.